This T cell receptor (beta chain) was observed in a study of graft-versus-host responses after intestinal transplantation. Study results and caveats: GvH clones were identified in recipient marrow, with some first appearing in ileum or blood. Individuals carrying graft-donor T cell macrochimerism showed high graft-versus-host to host-versus-graft clonal ratios in allografts.

Germline V CDR1 and CDR2: LNHDA, SQIVND (reference sequence). V was pared by 3 bases and J by 4 bases, with 13 bases between. CDR3 length: 15 amino acids. Sequenced by immunoSEQ multiplex PCR; TCRdb stores in-frame clones only, minus some. The sample carries under 80,000 clones, roughly 90% recorded once. With regard to this clone: Its antigen is as yet unknown.

V and J are TRBV19 and TRBJ1-5, with D hard to call. The sample was PBMCs, taken 98 days after intestinal transplantation. This receptor was taken from a human patient who received an intestinal transplant, so some T cells may come from the graft donor. The CDR3 DNA follows: TGTGCCAGTAGTATCGTATCGGTTTCGAATCAGCCCCAGCATTTT. Translating it yields CASSIVSVSNQPQHF. The whole variable domain, remainder taken from reference TRBV19 and TRBJ1-5, is DGGITQSPKYLFRKEGQNVTLSCEQNLNHDAMYWYRQDPGQGLRLIYYSQIVNDFQKGDIAEGYSVSREKKESFPLTVTSAQKNPTAFYLCASSIVSVSNQPQHFGDGTRLSIL.